The 7 T cell receptor beta chains below all came from one sample that was sequenced in a study of vaccination and CD4 T cells after COVID-19 (dated by TCRdb to 2022 to 2024). Antigens of these TCRs are unknown. The sample's treatment or condition label, decoded: roughly nine-day PBMC culture with coronavirus spike peptide pools or control peptides (ViraFEST assay). The library was generated by PCR. Sequenced on an Illumina iSeq 100. At the Johns Hopkins FTIC core, DNA from the cultured CD4+ T cells underwent TCR sequencing with the Oncomine TCR Beta short-read assay. Through fastp at Q25 and MiXCR, TCRdb rebuilt clones from the public reads, retaining in-frame beta chains. Each CDR3 protein appears once, grouped with its most common genes and DNA. Recorded for this sample are some 10,000 distinct CDR3 sequences; 51% of them occurred a single time. The biggest ten clones account for approximately 40% of the sample.

Sequenced sample: CD4+ T cells from blood, cultured in vitro. The receptor set was obtained from a human donor who had recovered from COVID-19.

The gene calls are TRBV20-1 and TRBJ1-3; a possible D gene is TRBD1 (6 bases). This CDR3 region has 15 residues. Looked up from germline, CDR1 is DFQATT and CDR2 is SNEGSKA (reference sequence). Trimming left V 6 bases short and J 2 bases short, with 17 bases between. CDR3 sequence: CSAPVGGGAGNTIYF. CDR3 coding DNA: TGCAGTGCCCCAGTGGGAGGGGGAGCTGGAAACACCATATATTTT.

The chain couples TRBV7-2 to TRBJ1-1, with D perhaps matching TRBD1 (5 bases). The CDR3 contains 14 residues. Germline V gives CDR1 SGHTA, CDR2 FQGNSA. Trimming pared 1 base from V and 0 bases from J, leaving 6 bases between. CDR3 protein: CASSLVRVNTEAFF. DNA of the CDR3: TGTGCCAGCAGCTTAGTCAGGGTGAACACTGAAGCTTTCTTT.

The rearrangement uses TRBV11-2 and TRBJ1-6; 7 bases fit TRBD1. Trimming at V came to 5 bases and at J to 4 bases, leaving 5 bases not matched to a gene. CDR1 is SGHAT, CDR2 FQNNGV, per germline. The CDR3 consists of 15 residues. CDR3 sequence (DNA): TGTGCCAGCAGCCGCGACAGGGCGTATAATTCACCCCTCCACTTT. As protein: CASSRDRAYNSPLHF.

This clonotype has just a few counts. The rearrangement uses TRBV27 and TRBJ2-7; TRBD2 agrees at 8 bases. The CDR3 runs 13 residues. After removal of 2 bases from V and 9 bases from J, the junction contained 6 bases not matched to a gene. The germline CDR1 and CDR2 sequences are MNHEY and SMNVEV (reference sequence). The CDR3, as DNA: TGTGCCAGCAGTTTAGAGCCGAGCGGGGGGCAGTACTTC. Protein sequence: CASSLEPSGGQYF.

CDR3 loop: CSGNRALGTEAFF. CDR3 sequence (DNA): TGCAGTGGCAACAGGGCGTTGGGCACTGAAGCTTTCTTT. This chain links TRBV20-1 with TRBJ1-1, with a tentative D call TRBD1 (6 bases). This CDR3 is built from 13 residues. The ends were cut back, 7 bases at V and 4 bases at J, with 16 bases in the middle. Germline V gives CDR1 DFQATT, CDR2 SNEGSKA (reference sequence).

V usage is TRBV20-1 and J usage is TRBJ2-1; D may be TRBD1 (6 bases). CDR1 and CDR2 from the germline V gene are DFQATT and SNEGSKA (reference sequence). The V end lost 6 bases, the J end lost 4 bases, and 19 bases lay between the germline ends. The CDR3 is made up of 15 amino acids. The CDR3 bases are TGCAGTGCAAGAAGGGGGTCTCTTTTTTACAATGAGCAGTTCTTC. Translation: CSARRGSLFYNEQFF.

This sequence joins TRBV11-2 and TRBJ1-6; 8 positions agree with TRBD1. Germline values: CDR1 SGHAT, CDR2 FQNNGV. This CDR3 is built from 16 residues. Unmatched junction bases numbered 8, after V lost 4 bases and J lost 6 bases. CDR3 loop: CASSSLNRGINSPLHF. The CDR3 DNA is TGTGCCAGCAGCTCCCTGAACAGGGGGATTAATTCACCCCTCCACTTT.